This T cell receptor beta chain stems from a study of cytomegalovirus exposure and HLA in healthy donors (dated by TCRdb to between 2016 and 2019). About the study as a whole: In an earlier analysis of roughly 590 of the donors, 276 Gb of sequence data and 120 million or so unique TCR beta sequences from 150 million to 200 million T cells were reported. An early release that covered fewer than 750 HLA-typed donors contained 250 to 350 gigabases of sequencing data and tens of millions of unique TCR sequences. Of the 350 to 450 genotyped donors, over 80% were placed in the genetic ancestry cluster associated with self-reported Caucasian donors. The study aimed to test whether cataloging public T cell receptors could reveal signatures of past pathogen exposure. The study used immunosequencing to profile the T cell repertoires of 670 or so subjects and linked those repertoires to cytomegalovirus serostatus. Besides the first cohort of more than 650 subjects, a separate validation cohort made up of 120 different subjects was used. The study combined high-throughput TCR immunosequencing, statistical association of individual TCRs with disease status, and machine learning to predict cytomegalovirus infection status. In a later analysis, previously published TCR beta repertoires from several hundred donors were re-analyzed and high-resolution HLA genotyping was added so that TCR occurrence patterns could be studied. In the later analysis, no new phenotypic data were used to find candidate immune exposures; instead, reliance was placed on TCR beta sequences and their occurrence across donors. In an earlier analysis of a few hundred of the donors, high-throughput TCR beta sequencing was used to judge whether each TCR beta V gene segment behaved as functional or pseudogenic. Donor age, sex, ethnicity and CMV serostatus were collected together with the repertoire data. In a later genetic analysis, genome-wide SNP genotypes for about 65% of the roughly 700 donors were used, and that subset was treated as a discovery cohort. Every discovery cohort repertoire had been produced on one sequencing platform. Class I and class II HLA loci were covered by the typing at four-digit resolution. Typing coverage differed by locus: A, B, C, DRB1 and DQB1 were typed in roughly 620-630 donors, DQA1 in around 500, DPA1 in nearly 610, and DPB1 in 450 to 480. Five DR-DQ haplotypes were treated as single units for association and clustering because of strong linkage in the cohort. Among 398 genotyped donors of the cohort, an average of approximately 240,000 unique TCR beta nucleotide sequences were sequenced per donor, roughly a sixth of them non-productive. Broader findings and caveats from the paper: Several of the top co-occurrence clusters appeared to be linked to parvovirus B19, influenza, CMV and Epstein-Barr virus, according to a later analysis. In both the original and validation cohorts, the classifier was reported to diagnose cytomegalovirus status with high specificity and sensitivity. In a later analysis, the rate of TCR association differed among HLA loci, with DRB1 alleles having the most associated TCRs and HLA-C alleles having the fewest. Specific HLA alleles were associated with 18,000 or so TCR beta sequences at a false discovery rate of 0.05 in a later analysis. Linkage disequilibrium might explain the correlated functional status among segregating V segments, but an unknown experimental factor could not be ruled out. HLA typing was unavailable for some donors at each locus, so association tests used only the typed subset. In a later analysis, HLA-associated TCR beta chains were found to be more clonally expanded and to have lower generation probabilities than equally common non-associated chains. Only TCR beta chains were sequenced in this cohort, and the absence of alpha or paired-chain data limited detectable features. When HLA alleles, especially DR and DQ, strongly co-occurred, attributing TCR associations to individual alleles was difficult. The only immune exposure information available for the cohort was CMV serostatus. Because counts were too low, about 17 rarely observed V segments, including chromosome 9 orphons, were excluded from the earlier analysis of around 640 of the donors. A group of highly shared sequence variants was considered likely to be a technical artifact of the sequencing pipeline. V-gene and J-gene trimming of TCR beta chains was associated with a missense DCLRE1C variant in a later genetic analysis, and the association was replicated in an independent cohort. Because the 87-base-pair reads could not distinguish some IMGT-functional V segments, including TRBV6-2 and TRBV6-3, those segments were excluded. Sequencing depth was assumed to be roughly uniform across donors in the presence/absence analyses, though that assumption may not hold. In a later genetic analysis, fewer N-insertions in productive TCRs were reported among donors in an Asian-associated ancestry cluster than the approximately 630-donor mean. It was suggested by the authors that the approach could potentially be generalized to other disease states and immunological phenotypes. A further reported finding was that TCR beta sequences accurately predicted the HLA-A and HLA-B alleles for most subjects in the first cohort. A total of fewer than 200 TCR beta chains were listed by the study as associated with cytomegalovirus. An earlier analysis of around 540 of the donors showed that most TCR beta V segments appeared in productive rearrangements either about 87% or about 30% of the time, which broadly matched IMGT annotations. In vitro tests confirmed that a few of the cytomegalovirus-associated TCR beta chains recognize cytomegalovirus antigens. Most TCR sequences were observed very rarely across donors, whereas some public TCRs were present in many individuals. A later analysis found that most CMV-associated TCR beta chains appeared HLA-restricted, with HLA associations seemingly driven largely by CMV exposure.

This clone was seen a few times. Its antigen specificity is not known. Per-base quality was not reported, and no clone a single base away is much larger than it. The cohort was made up of 666 healthy bone marrow donors. At the time of sampling, all cohort members were nominally healthy, though unrecorded immune exposures were likely present. The donor tested CMV seronegative and was one of the 352 seronegative cohort members. Each donor provided a peripheral blood sample, and peripheral blood mononuclear cells were used for TCR beta sequencing. Genomic DNA extraction from the blood cell samples was performed with the Qiagen DNeasy Blood Extraction Kit. The CDR3 holds 14 amino acids from the cysteine to the phenylalanine. Here the CDR3 DNA is all that survives: 42 bases in frame from base 1. The germline V gene gives CDR1 as SGHRS and CDR2 as YFSETQ. Cut back by 0 bases and 4 bases, the V and J ends lie 7 bases apart.

The library came from the immunoSEQ multiplex PCR assay. For the multiplex PCR, a mixture combining 60 forward primers for TCR Vbeta segments and 13 reverse primers for TCR Jbeta segments was used. Amplification of the CDR3 region of rearranged TCR beta genes was performed with a multiplex PCR assay on genomic DNA. On the Illumina HiSeq System, the amplified TCR beta libraries were sequenced as 87-base-pair reads. As for how the authors treated the data: A later analysis tallied 75 million to 95 million unique TCR beta chains across the 666 repertoires, and roughly 11 million of those chains were shared by two or more donors. Raw reads were error-corrected and collapsed into unique sequences by a nearest-neighbor algorithm in which closely related sequences were merged to remove PCR and sequencing errors. V, D and J gene segments were assigned by aligning CDR3 sequences to IMGT reference sequences. For a sequence to be retained, a match of at least six nucleotides to both a V gene segment and a J gene segment was required. Rearrangements were called productive when the CDR3 lacked stop codons and stayed in frame with V and J; all others were non-productive. CDR3 was defined according to IMGT convention as the region running from the second conserved V-encoded cysteine to the conserved J-encoded phenylalanine. The earlier analysis of 587 of the donors excluded sequences that lacked an unambiguous match to a single V gene segment. An earlier analysis of a few hundred of the donors classified V segments as functional when productive rearrangements were above 56.7% and as segregating when the standard deviation between donors was above 5%. A statistical classification framework was built for diagnosing cytomegalovirus status from the catalog of TCR beta chain sequences. In a later analysis, TCR nucleotide sequences were compared against IMGT/GENE-DB human TR gene sequences so that V and J genes could be assigned. Using the TCRdist pipeline, a later analysis assigned CDR3 sequences along with most-parsimonious VDJ recombination scenarios. In a later analysis, every TCR beta chain was defined by the combination of its CDR3 amino acid sequence and its V-gene family, and reads without a unique V-gene family were dropped. To address suspected cross-contamination and a sequencing artifact, a later analysis removed approximately 600 highly shared, low-generation-probability nucleotide sequences. In a later analysis, a clonal expansion index for each public chain was calculated from normalized within-repertoire ranks of inferred template counts. A later analysis computed generation probabilities with a VDJ recombination model fitted to out-of-frame rearrangements, and checked the results against IGoR. In a later analysis, TCR-TCR, TCR-HLA and TCR-CMV co-occurrence was scored with hypergeometric tests, and a repertoire-size bias correction was applied to TCR pairs. False discovery rates were estimated in a later analysis by permuting HLA or CMV assignments 20 times. In a later analysis, co-occurring TCRs were grouped using DBSCAN, with TCRdist sequence similarity added in when clustering inside HLA-allele-positive subsets. For co-occurrence clustering, repertoires with fewer than 30,000 or more than 120,000 public chains were excluded, along with roughly 5 repertoires with anomalous nucleotide sharing. TCRdb retrieved this table from immuneACCESS and kept in-frame rearrangements only. Not all clones are present; in checked studies, unresolved V genes account for under half, and no reason is known for the remainder. V and J calls and clone size are copied from that table; D and trimming were computed from the DNA. The sample table records about 95,000 clones; about three quarters of these occur just once. Of the sample, more than 7% is held by the ten largest clones.

The sequence was obtained from a man aged 55 to 70 in good health and CMV-seronegative. Sequenced sample: PBMCs. Rearrangement joined TRBV5-1 to TRBJ2-2, with no reliable assignment of the D segment. The CDR3 protein sequence reads: CASSLAPGTGELFF. DNA sequence: TGCGCCAGCAGCTTGGCTCCCGGCACCGGGGAGCTGTTTTTT.